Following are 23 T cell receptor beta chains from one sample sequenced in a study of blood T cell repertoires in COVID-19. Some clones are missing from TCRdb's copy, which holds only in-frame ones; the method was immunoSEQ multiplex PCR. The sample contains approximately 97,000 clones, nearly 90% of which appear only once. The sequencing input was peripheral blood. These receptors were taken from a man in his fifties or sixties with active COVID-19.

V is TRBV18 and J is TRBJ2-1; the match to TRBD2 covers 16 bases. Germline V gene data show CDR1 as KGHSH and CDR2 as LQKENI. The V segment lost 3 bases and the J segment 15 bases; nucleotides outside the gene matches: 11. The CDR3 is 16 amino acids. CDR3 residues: CASSPKGTSGGAVLFF. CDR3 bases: TGTGCCAGCTCACCGAAGGGGACTAGCGGGGGGGCCGTTCTGTTCTTC.

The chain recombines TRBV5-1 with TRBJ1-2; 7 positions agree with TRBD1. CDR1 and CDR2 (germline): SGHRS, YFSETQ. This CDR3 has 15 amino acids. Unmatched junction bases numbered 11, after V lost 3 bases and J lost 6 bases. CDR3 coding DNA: TGCGCCAGCAGCTCCAGCTTGGGACAGCCTGATGGCTACACCTTC. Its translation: CASSSSLGQPDGYTF. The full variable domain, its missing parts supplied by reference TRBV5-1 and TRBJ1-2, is KAGVTQTPRYLIKTRGQQVTLSCSPISGHRSVSWYQQTPGQGLQFLFEYFSETQRNKGNFPGRFSGRQFSNSRSEMNVSTLELGDSALYLCASSSSLGQPDGYTFGSGTRLTVV.

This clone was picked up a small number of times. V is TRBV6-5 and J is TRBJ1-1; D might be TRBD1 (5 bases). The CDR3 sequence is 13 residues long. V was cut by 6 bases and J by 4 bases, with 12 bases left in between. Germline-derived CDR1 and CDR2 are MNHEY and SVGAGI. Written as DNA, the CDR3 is TGTGCCAGCAGGACAGATGAGAGCACTGAAGCTTTCTTT. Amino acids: CASRTDESTEAFF.

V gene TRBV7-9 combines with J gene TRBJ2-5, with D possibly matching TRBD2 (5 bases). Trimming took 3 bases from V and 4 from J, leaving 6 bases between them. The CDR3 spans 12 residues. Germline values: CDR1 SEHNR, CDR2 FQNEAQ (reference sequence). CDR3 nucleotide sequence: TGTGCCAGCAGCTTTCTAGCAGAGACCCAGTACTTC. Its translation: CASSFLAETQYF.

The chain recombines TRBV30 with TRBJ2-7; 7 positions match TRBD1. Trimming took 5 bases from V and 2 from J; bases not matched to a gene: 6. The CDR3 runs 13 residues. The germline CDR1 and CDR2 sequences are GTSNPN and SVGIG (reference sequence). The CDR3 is CAWSEGGAYEQYF. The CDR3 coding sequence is TGTGCCTGGTCCGAAGGGGGCGCCTACGAGCAGTACTTC.

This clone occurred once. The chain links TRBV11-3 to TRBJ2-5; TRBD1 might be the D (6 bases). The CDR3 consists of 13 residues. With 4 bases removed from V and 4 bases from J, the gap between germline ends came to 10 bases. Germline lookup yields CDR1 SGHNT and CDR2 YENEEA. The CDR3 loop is CASSSGQPETQYF. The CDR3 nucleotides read TGTGCCAGCAGCTCCGGACAGCCAGAGACCCAGTACTTC.

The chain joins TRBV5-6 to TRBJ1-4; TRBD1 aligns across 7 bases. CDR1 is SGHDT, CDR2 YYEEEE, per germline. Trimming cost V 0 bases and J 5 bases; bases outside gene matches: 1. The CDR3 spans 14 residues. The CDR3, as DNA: TGTGCCAGCAGCTTGGTCAGGGGGAATGAAAAACTGTTTTTT. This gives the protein CASSLVRGNEKLFF.

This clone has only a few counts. The CDR3 is CASSSTGNYGYTF. The DNA of the CDR3 is TGTGCCAGCAGTTCGACAGGGAACTATGGCTACACCTTC. The chain employs TRBV27 and TRBJ1-2, with 7 bases that match TRBD1. The CDR3 sequence is 13 residues long. CDR1 is MNHEY, CDR2 SMNVEV, per germline (reference sequence). V shed 4 bases and J 2 bases; nucleotides not matched to a gene: 1.

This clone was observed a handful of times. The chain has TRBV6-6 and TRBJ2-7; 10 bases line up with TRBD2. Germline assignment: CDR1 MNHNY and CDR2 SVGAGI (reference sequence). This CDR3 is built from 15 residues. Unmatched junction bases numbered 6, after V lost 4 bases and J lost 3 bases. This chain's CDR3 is CASSSGTSAGYEQYF. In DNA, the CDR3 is TGTGCCAGCAGTTCCGGGACTAGCGCTGGCTACGAGCAGTACTTC.

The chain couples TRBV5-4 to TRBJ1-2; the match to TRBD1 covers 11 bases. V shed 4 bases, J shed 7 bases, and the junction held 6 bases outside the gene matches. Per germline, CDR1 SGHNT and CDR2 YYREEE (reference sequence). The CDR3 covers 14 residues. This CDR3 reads CASSPDRGPGGYTF. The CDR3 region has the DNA TGTGCCAGCAGCCCGGACAGGGGGCCGGGTGGCTACACCTTC.

Written as DNA, the CDR3 is TGTGCCAGCAGTCAACGAGGGGCGGGGGTTAATTCACCCCTCCACTTT. The encoded protein is CASSQRGAGVNSPLHF. This rearrangement joins TRBV6-2 or TRBV6-3 to TRBJ1-6; D is perhaps TRBD1 (5 bases). The CDR3 is made up of 16 amino acids. Germline V gives CDR1 MNHEY, CDR2 SVGEGT. Trimming removed 5 bases from V and 6 bases from J, with 17 bases in between.

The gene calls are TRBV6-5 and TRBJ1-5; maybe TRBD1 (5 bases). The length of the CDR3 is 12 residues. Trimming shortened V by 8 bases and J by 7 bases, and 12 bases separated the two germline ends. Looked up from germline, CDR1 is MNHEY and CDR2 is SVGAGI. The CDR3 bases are TGTGCCAGCCGGCGCGGGGCCCAGCCCCAGCATTTT. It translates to CASRRGAQPQHF.

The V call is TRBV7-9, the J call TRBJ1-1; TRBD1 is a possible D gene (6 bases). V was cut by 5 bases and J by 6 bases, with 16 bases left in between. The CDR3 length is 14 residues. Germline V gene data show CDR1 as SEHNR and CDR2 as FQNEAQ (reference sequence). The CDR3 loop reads CASSPSGVFSEAFF. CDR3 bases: TGTGCCAGCAGCCCATCAGGGGTTTTCTCTGAAGCTTTCTTT.

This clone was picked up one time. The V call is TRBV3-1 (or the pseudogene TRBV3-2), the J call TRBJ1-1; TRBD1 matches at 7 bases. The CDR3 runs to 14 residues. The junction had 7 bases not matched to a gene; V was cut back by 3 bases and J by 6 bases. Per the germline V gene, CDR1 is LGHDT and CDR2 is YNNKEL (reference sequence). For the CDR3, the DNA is TGTGCCAGCAGCCAGGGACAGCTCCTATCTGAAGCTTTCTTT. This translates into CASSQGQLLSEAFF.

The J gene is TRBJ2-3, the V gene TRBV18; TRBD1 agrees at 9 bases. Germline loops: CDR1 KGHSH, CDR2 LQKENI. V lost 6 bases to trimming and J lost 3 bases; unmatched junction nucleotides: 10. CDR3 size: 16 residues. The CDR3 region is CASSAGGTGKTDTQYF. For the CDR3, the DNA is TGTGCCAGCTCCGCAGGAGGGACAGGGAAGACAGATACGCAGTATTTT.

The CDR3 loop reads CASSAGPEQYF. CDR3 DNA sequence: TGTGCCAGCAGCGCGGGGCCCGAGCAGTACTTC. The gene calls are TRBV3-1 (or the pseudogene TRBV3-2) and TRBJ2-7; possibly TRBD2 for D (6 bases). The CDR3 extends over 11 amino acids. CDR1 is LGHDT and CDR2 is YNNKEL in the germline V gene (reference sequence). The V end was cut by 5 bases, the J end by 6 bases, with 8 bases between.

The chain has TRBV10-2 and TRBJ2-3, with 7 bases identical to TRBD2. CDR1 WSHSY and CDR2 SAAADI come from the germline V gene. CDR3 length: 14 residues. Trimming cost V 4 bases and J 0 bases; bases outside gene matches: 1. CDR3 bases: TGCGCCAGCAGTGTTAGCGGGAGCACAGATACGCAGTATTTT. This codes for CASSVSGSTDTQYF.

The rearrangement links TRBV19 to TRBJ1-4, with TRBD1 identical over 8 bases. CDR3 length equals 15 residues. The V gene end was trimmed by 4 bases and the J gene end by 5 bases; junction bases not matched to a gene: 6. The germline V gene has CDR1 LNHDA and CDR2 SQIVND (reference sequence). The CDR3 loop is CASSNGQGLNEKLFF. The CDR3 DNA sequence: TGTGCCAGTAGTAATGGACAGGGCTTGAATGAAAAACTGTTTTTT.

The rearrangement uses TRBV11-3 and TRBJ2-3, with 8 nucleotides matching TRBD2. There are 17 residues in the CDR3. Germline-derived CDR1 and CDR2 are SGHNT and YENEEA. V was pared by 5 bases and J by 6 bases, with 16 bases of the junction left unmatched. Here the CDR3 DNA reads TGTGCCAGCAGCCCACTTAAGCGGGGGAGCCTGGTGGATACGCAGTATTTT. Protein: CASSPLKRGSLVDTQYF.

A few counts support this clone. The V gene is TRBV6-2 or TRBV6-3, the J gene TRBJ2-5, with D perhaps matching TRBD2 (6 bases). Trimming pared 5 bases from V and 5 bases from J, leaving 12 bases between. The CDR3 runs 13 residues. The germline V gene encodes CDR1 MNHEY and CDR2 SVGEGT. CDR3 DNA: TGTGCCAGCAGTGACGTGGGGAGGGAGACCCAGTACTTC. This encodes CASSDVGRETQYF.

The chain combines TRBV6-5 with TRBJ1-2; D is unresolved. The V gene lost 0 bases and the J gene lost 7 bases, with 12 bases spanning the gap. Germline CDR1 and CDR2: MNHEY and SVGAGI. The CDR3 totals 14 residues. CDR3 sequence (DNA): TGTGCCAGCAGTTACTCGATAGCAATTGGTGGCTACACCTTC. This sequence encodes CASSYSIAIGGYTF.

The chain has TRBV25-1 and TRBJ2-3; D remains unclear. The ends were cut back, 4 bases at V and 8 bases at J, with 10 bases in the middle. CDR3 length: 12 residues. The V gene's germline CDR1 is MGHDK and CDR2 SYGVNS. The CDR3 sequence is CASSVVAGTQYF. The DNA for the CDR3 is TGTGCCAGCAGTGTTGTTGCAGGTACGCAGTATTTT.

CDR3 bases: TGTGCCAGCAGTGAAGGCGGGGGGGTCACAGATACGCAGTATTTT. It is translated as CASSEGGGVTDTQYF. This chain connects TRBV6-4 to TRBJ2-3; 9 bases map to TRBD2. From germline, CDR1 is MRHNA and CDR2 SNTAGT. This CDR3 has 15 residues. V lost 3 bases to trimming and J lost 2 bases; unmatched junction nucleotides: 3.